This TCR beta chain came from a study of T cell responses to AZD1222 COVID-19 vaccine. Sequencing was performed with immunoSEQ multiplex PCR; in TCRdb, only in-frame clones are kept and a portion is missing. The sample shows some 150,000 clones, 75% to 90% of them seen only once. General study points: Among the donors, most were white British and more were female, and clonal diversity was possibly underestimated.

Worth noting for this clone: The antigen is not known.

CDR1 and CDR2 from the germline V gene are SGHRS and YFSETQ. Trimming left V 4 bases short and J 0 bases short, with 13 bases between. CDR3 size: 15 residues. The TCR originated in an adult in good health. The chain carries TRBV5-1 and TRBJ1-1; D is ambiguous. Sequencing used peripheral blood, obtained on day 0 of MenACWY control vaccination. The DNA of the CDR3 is TGCGCCAGCAGCCCCACCGGACGGATGAACACTGAAGCTTTCTTT. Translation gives CASSPTGRMNTEAFF.